This entry lists 21 T cell receptor beta chains sequenced from one sample in a study of T-cell memory formation after mild COVID-19 (dated by TCRdb to 2020 to 2023). Library preparation was by 5' RACE. TCRdb records Illumina NovaSeq 6000 as the sequencer. The public sequencing data were trimmed at Q25 with fastp and processed into clonotypes with MiXCR by TCRdb, which kept only in-frame beta chains. Here each entry gathers all rows of one CDR3 protein and keeps the most common genes and DNA. The sample table shows approximately 410,000 distinct CDR3 sequences, and roughly a quarter are seen once. Clones ranked in the top ten supply roughly 14% of the sample. Source material: PBMCs or a T cell subset sorted from them (not recorded which). Source of these receptors: an adult woman who had mild COVID-19 (a few samples of this study predate the infection). The sample titles of this study are shuffled in the database, so cell type and time point are left out; the donor was told from shared clones.

This chain uses TRBV7-9 with TRBJ2-7, with 8 bases lining up with TRBD2. Per germline, CDR1 SEHNR and CDR2 FQNEAQ (reference sequence). CDR3 size: 16 residues. V lost 5 bases, J lost 1 base, and 10 bases stayed unmatched. The CDR3 DNA is TGTGCCAGCAGCCCCAATCTAGCGGGCAGATCCTACGAGCAGTACTTC. This encodes CASSPNLAGRSYEQYF.

This clonotype turned up a few times. The chain carries TRBV6-6 and TRBJ2-7; D perhaps matches TRBD2 (5 bases). The V and J ends lost 6 bases and 0 bases respectively, with 15 bases between them. The length of the CDR3 is 15 residues. Germline lookup yields CDR1 MNHNY and CDR2 SVGAGI (reference sequence). The CDR3 reads CASRSQTGFSYEQYF. The CDR3 DNA follows: TGTGCCAGCAGGTCCCAGACGGGGTTCTCCTACGAGCAGTACTTC.

The chain combines TRBV7-6 with TRBJ2-2; 9 positions agree with TRBD1. Germline loops: CDR1 SGHVS, CDR2 FNYEAQ. J was trimmed by 7 bases and V by 0 bases; bases with no gene match: 6. CDR3 length: 16 residues. The CDR3 is CASSLAGQGIGGELFF. Written as DNA, the CDR3 is TGTGCCAGCAGCTTAGCGGGACAGGGAATCGGCGGGGAGCTGTTTTTT.

The CDR3 DNA sequence: TGTGCCAGCAGAGAACGGACAGCGACTAGCGTAATGGGATACGAGCAGTACTTC. It codes for CASRERTATSVMGYEQYF. The chain is built from TRBV5-5 and TRBJ2-7, with TRBD2 matching 8 bases. The germline V gene encodes CDR1 SGHKS and CDR2 YYEKEE (reference sequence). Trimming took 5 bases from V and 4 from J; bases not matched to a gene: 20. CDR3 length equals 18 residues.

This clonotype showed up just a few times. The V and J genes are TRBV12-3 or TRBV12-4 and TRBJ1-2; D remains unclear. The CDR3 contains 15 residues. The V end was cut by 5 bases, the J end by 8 bases, with 21 bases between. The CDR3 nucleotides read TGTGCCAGCAGTCATGCTTCCGGGTCCCGGGGAGGCTACACCTTC. It codes for CASSHASGSRGGYTF.

This clonotype came up a few times. This rearrangement joins TRBV7-9 to TRBJ2-3; the match to TRBD2 covers 13 bases. V lost 8 bases and J lost 0; bases outside the gene matches: 5. Germline V CDR1 and CDR2: SEHNR, FQNEAQ (reference sequence). The CDR3 runs to 16 residues. In DNA form, the CDR3 reads TGTGCCAGCGAGCCGACTAGCGGGGGGAGCACAGATACGCAGTATTTT. Translated: CASEPTSGGSTDTQYF.

In this sample, this clonotype turned up a few times. The chain couples TRBV29-1 to TRBJ2-7; 7 bases map to TRBD1. V shed 1 base, J shed 2 bases, and the junction held 5 bases outside the gene matches. In germline, CDR1 is SQVTM, CDR2 ANQGSEA. The CDR3 consists of 14 residues. The CDR3 protein is CSVEVPGQTYEQYF. The CDR3 nucleotides read TGCAGCGTTGAAGTGCCGGGACAGACCTACGAGCAGTACTTC.

The rearrangement joins TRBV7-2 to TRBJ2-1; TRBD2 matches 11 bases. The germline CDR1 and CDR2 sequences are SGHTA and FQGNSA. V gave up 4 bases and J gave up 7 bases; unmatched junction bases: 9. The CDR3 runs 16 residues. The CDR3 DNA is TGTGCCAGCAGCTCACGACCGGGACTAGCGGTTAATGAGCAGTTCTTC. This sequence encodes CASSSRPGLAVNEQFF.

This clonotype was observed at least ten times. J is TRBJ2-5 and V is TRBV10-3, with D possibly TRBD2 on 6 matching bases. The V end lost 5 bases, the J end lost 5 bases, and 15 bases lay between the germline ends. From germline, CDR1 is ENHRY and CDR2 SYGVKD. The CDR3 length is 14 residues. CDR3 coding DNA: TGTGCCATCAGTTTTTCAGGACTATCGGAGACCCAGTACTTC. Translated: CAISFSGLSETQYF.

The gene calls are TRBV12-3 or TRBV12-4 and TRBJ2-7, with D perhaps TRBD1 or TRBD2 (5 bases each). This CDR3 region has 15 residues. Trimming shortened V by 1 base and J by 4 bases, and 14 bases separated the two germline ends. The chain's CDR3 is CASSLGDPRYYEQYF. As DNA, the CDR3 is TGTGCCAGCAGTTTAGGGGACCCCAGGTATTACGAGCAGTACTTC.

This chain joins TRBV4-1 and TRBJ2-7; D is perhaps TRBD1 (5 bases). Trimming took off 0 bases at V and 1 base at J, with 10 bases between the two ends. Germline V CDR1 and CDR2: MGHRA, YSYEKL. The CDR3 runs 15 residues. CDR3: CASSQDSGKSYEQYF. CDR3 bases: TGCGCCAGCAGCCAAGATTCAGGGAAGTCCTACGAGCAGTACTTC.

This chain links TRBV4-1 with TRBJ1-6, with D possibly TRBD1 on 6 matching bases. Germline assignment: CDR1 MGHRA and CDR2 YSYEKL. Deletions cut 6 bases from V and 6 bases from J, with 12 bases between. The CDR3 sequence is 14 residues long. In nucleotides, the CDR3 is TGCGCCAGCAGTTCCGGGACACTTAATTCACCCCTCCACTTT. Encoded protein: CASSSGTLNSPLHF.

The table lists this clonotype with a few counts. The chain employs TRBV7-9 and TRBJ2-1, with 12 bases fitting TRBD2. Losses at the gene ends were 1 base for V and 3 bases for J; bases not matched to a gene: 7. CDR1 and CDR2 (germline): SEHNR, FQNEAQ (reference sequence). This CDR3 has 18 residues. CDR3 amino acids: CASSLEGGLAGLYNEQFF. CDR3 sequence (DNA): TGTGCCAGCAGCTTAGAGGGTGGACTAGCGGGACTCTACAATGAGCAGTTCTTC.

This clonotype occurred a few times. This chain uses TRBV7-2 with TRBJ1-5; D gene unclear. Germline values: CDR1 SGHTA, CDR2 FQGNSA. V lost 5 bases and J lost 2, with 10 bases in between. The CDR3 is made up of 14 amino acids. CDR3 protein: CASSLNVGNQPQHF. Written as DNA, the CDR3 is TGTGCCAGCAGCCTAAACGTCGGCAATCAGCCCCAGCATTTT.

This clonotype was seen a handful of times. The gene calls are TRBV7-2 and TRBJ1-5, with TRBD1 identical over 9 bases. Germline V CDR1 and CDR2: SGHTA, FQGNSA. With V trimmed by 4 bases and J by 4 bases, 5 bases remained unmatched. CDR3 length equals 15 residues. This chain's CDR3 is CASSWGQGRNQPQHF. As DNA, the CDR3 is TGTGCCAGCAGCTGGGGACAGGGTAGGAATCAGCCCCAGCATTTT.

This clonotype has a handful of counts. The chain links TRBV12-3 or TRBV12-4 to TRBJ1-2; 11 bases are a match to TRBD1. V was clipped by 4 bases and J by 4 bases; unmatched bases: 5. The CDR3 is 15 amino acids. CDR3 nucleotides: TGTGCCAGCAGTTACGGGACAGGGGGTCGCTATGGCTACACCTTC. Translated: CASSYGTGGRYGYTF.

The rearrangement uses TRBV6-5 and TRBJ1-2; 8 bases map to TRBD1. The CDR3 loop spans 15 amino acids. From germline, CDR1 is MNHEY and CDR2 SVGAGI. J gave up 5 bases and V 2 bases, and 7 bases lay outside the gene matches. CDR3 nucleotides: TGTGCCAGCAGTTACATGGACAGGGTCCCTTATGGCTACACCTTC. Protein: CASSYMDRVPYGYTF.

A few counts support this clonotype. The chain recombines TRBV30 with TRBJ1-2; D gene unclear. Trimming removed 4 bases from V and 5 bases from J, with 14 bases in between. Germline values: CDR1 GTSNPN, CDR2 SVGIG (reference sequence). The CDR3 length is 13 residues. This chain's CDR3 is CAWKSLRSYGYTF. Here the CDR3 DNA reads TGTGCCTGGAAGTCACTCAGGTCTTATGGCTACACCTTC.

This clonotype occurred many times. The chain recombines TRBV20-1 with TRBJ1-1; D remains ambiguous. CDR1 is DFQATT, CDR2 SNEGSKA, per germline (reference sequence). The CDR3 length is 14 residues. Trimming took 0 bases from V and 3 from J, leaving 11 bases between them. CDR3 loop: CSARDRVRYTEAFF. CDR3 DNA: TGCAGTGCTAGAGATCGAGTACGGTACACTGAAGCTTTCTTT.

This chain uses TRBV19 with TRBJ2-7, with 7 positions matching TRBD1. In germline, CDR1 is LNHDA, CDR2 SQIVND (reference sequence). This CDR3 spans 14 amino acids. Trimming cost V 3 bases and J 3 bases; bases outside gene matches: 5. DNA for the CDR3: TGTGCCAGTAGTATCCAGGGGGAGAGCTACGAGCAGTACTTC. It is translated as CASSIQGESYEQYF.

The rearrangement joins TRBV25-1 to TRBJ1-5; no firm D call. Deletions cut 2 bases from V and 11 bases from J, with 16 bases between. Germline V lookup: CDR1 MGHDK, CDR2 SYGVNS. There are 14 residues in the CDR3. CDR3: CASSEGREVSAQHF. Written as DNA, the CDR3 is TGTGCCAGCAGTGAAGGTCGGGAAGTGAGTGCCCAGCATTTT.